Listed here are 14 T cell receptor beta chains from one sample, sequenced in a study of cytomegalovirus exposure and HLA in healthy donors. The PCR was carried out with 60 Vbeta primers and 13 Jbeta primers. Libraries were prepared by immunoSEQ multiplex PCR; TCRdb keeps only in-frame clonotypes and omits some of them. Of 150,000 or so clones in the sample, roughly four fifths are singletons; the top ten hold roughly 1.4%. Sequenced sample: PBMCs. The source of these receptors is a man between 25 and 39 years old in good health and CMV-seropositive.

The chain is built from TRBV2 and TRBJ2-7; D may be TRBD1 (5 bases). Trimming removed 3 bases from V and 3 bases from J, with 9 bases in between. Germline loops: CDR1 SNHLY, CDR2 FYNNEI. There are 13 residues in the CDR3. CDR3: CASSEGHNYEQYF. The CDR3 nucleotides read TGTGCCAGCAGTGAGGGGCACAACTACGAGCAGTACTTC.

J is TRBJ2-7 and V is TRBV18, with D perhaps TRBD1 (5 bases). The V gene lost 4 bases and the J gene lost 0 bases, with 10 bases spanning the gap. CDR1 and CDR2 (germline): KGHSH, LQKENI. The CDR3 loop spans 14 amino acids. The CDR3 coding sequence is TGTGCCAGCTCACAGGAACAGGTCTCCTACGAGCAGTACTTC. Translated: CASSQEQVSYEQYF. The variable domain in full, completed from reference TRBV18 and TRBJ2-7, reads NAGVMQNPRHLVRRRGQEARLRCSPMKGHSHVYWYRQLPEEGLKFMVYLQKENIIDESGMPKERFSAEFPKEGPSILRIQQVVRGDSAAYFCASSQEQVSYEQYFGPGTRLTVT.

The rearrangement joins TRBV6-1 to TRBJ1-2, with 7 bases aligning to TRBD1. Trimming took 6 bases from V and 2 from J; bases not matched to a gene: 6. The CDR3 sequence is 14 residues long. The germline gives CDR1 MNHNS, CDR2 SASEGT. CDR3 protein: CASSPDRRNYGYTF. CDR3 nucleotide sequence: TGTGCCAGCAGCCCGGACAGGCGCAACTATGGCTACACCTTC.

The gene calls are TRBV4-1 and TRBJ2-7; 7 bases are shared with TRBD1. J gave up 1 base and V 3 bases, and 6 bases lay outside the gene matches. The CDR3 runs 15 residues. Per the germline V gene, CDR1 is MGHRA and CDR2 is YSYEKL. CDR3 region: CASSHPDRASYEQYF. Here the CDR3 DNA reads TGCGCCAGCAGCCATCCCGACAGGGCTTCCTACGAGCAGTACTTC.

This chain joins TRBV6-5 and TRBJ2-4; D remains ambiguous. Per the germline V gene, CDR1 is MNHEY and CDR2 is SVGAGI. This CDR3 has 16 amino acids. V lost 0 bases and J 1 base, leaving 10 bases between the germline ends. The chain's CDR3 is CASSYSRSVAKNIQYF. Here the CDR3 DNA reads TGTGCCAGCAGTTACTCCAGGTCTGTCGCCAAAAACATTCAGTACTTC.

The CDR3 spells CASKVGQFTYNEQFF. DNA for the CDR3: TGTGCCAGCAAGGTGGGACAGTTCACCTACAATGAGCAGTTCTTC. The chain joins TRBV21-1 to TRBJ2-1; the table calls TRBD1, which could not be checked here. TRBV21-1 is a pseudogene. The CDR3 is 15 residues long.

In its sample, this clone was seen once. The chain links TRBV18 to TRBJ1-2, with D possibly TRBD1 on 5 matching bases. This CDR3 is built from 13 residues. Trimming took 4 bases from V and 8 from J, leaving 14 bases between them. Germline V gene sequence: CDR1 KGHSH, CDR2 LQKENI. The CDR3 DNA is TGTGCCAGCTCACTGTCGACAGCCGCAGGCTACACCTTC. It is translated as CASSLSTAAGYTF.

This clone was detected only a few times. V is TRBV6-1 and J is TRBJ1-6; no clear D. V was cut by 6 bases and J by 0 bases, with 6 bases left in between. Germline CDR1 reads MNHNS; CDR2 reads SASEGT. This CDR3 has 14 residues. CDR3 in DNA: TGTGCCAGCAGGGGGAGCTCCTATAATTCACCCCTCCACTTT. Its translation: CASRGSSYNSPLHF.

The genes are TRBV2 and TRBJ2-2, with 11 bases that match TRBD2. Germline CDR1 reads SNHLY; CDR2 reads FYNNEI. V shed 5 bases and J 4 bases; nucleotides not matched to a gene: 3. The CDR3 has 15 residues. For the CDR3, the DNA is TGTGCCAGCAGTCCTAGCGGGGGGCCCACCGGGGAGCTGTTTTTT. It codes for CASSPSGGPTGELFF.

The chain couples TRBV7-8 to TRBJ2-7; D unclear. CDR3 length: 15 amino acids. Per the germline V gene, CDR1 is SGHVS and CDR2 is FQNEAQ. Trimming left V 5 bases short and J 1 base short, with 15 bases between. The CDR3 region is CASSGRYSPSYEQYF. CDR3 coding DNA: TGTGCCAGCAGCGGCCGGTACAGTCCTTCCTACGAGCAGTACTTC. Supplemented by reference TRBV7-8 and TRBJ2-7, the full variable domain reads GAGVSQSPRYKVAKRGQDVALRCDPISGHVSLFWYQQALGQGPEFLTYFQNEAQLDKSGLPSDRFFAERPEGSVSTLKIQRTQQEDSAVYLCASSGRYSPSYEQYFGPGTRLTVT.

The V call is TRBV6-6, the J call TRBJ2-7; no reliable D call. V was cut by 5 bases and J by 0 bases, with 11 bases left in between. There are 14 residues in the CDR3. CDR1 MNHNY and CDR2 SVGAGI come from the germline V gene (reference sequence). CDR3 nucleotides: TGTGCCAGCAGTGACCCACTATCCTCCTACGAGCAGTACTTC. Amino acids: CASSDPLSSYEQYF.

The gene calls are TRBV5-1 and TRBJ2-1, with 7 positions matching TRBD1. This CDR3 is built from 15 residues. V dropped 4 bases and J dropped 3; count of bases not matched to a gene: 7. CDR1 is SGHRS and CDR2 is YFSETQ in the germline V gene. CDR3 sequence: CASSIRDSVYNEQFF. The CDR3 DNA is TGCGCCAGCAGCATCCGGGACAGCGTCTACAATGAGCAGTTCTTC.

The V call is TRBV2, the J call TRBJ2-7, with 9 bases aligning to TRBD2. CDR1 is SNHLY and CDR2 is FYNNEI in the germline V gene. Trimming took 8 bases from V and 3 from J; bases not matched to a gene: 8. This CDR3 has 14 amino acids. This chain's CDR3 is CASLFGTSYYEQYF. In DNA, the CDR3 is TGTGCCAGCCTTTTCGGGACTAGCTACTACGAGCAGTACTTC.

The table lists this clone with a few counts. This chain joins TRBV19 and TRBJ1-1; D not resolved. CDR1 and CDR2 (germline): LNHDA, SQIVND (reference sequence). The CDR3 contains 14 residues. Trimming removed 3 bases from V and 5 bases from J, with 13 bases in between. The CDR3 DNA follows: TGTGCCAGTAGTATTGATGGCTTGAGGACTGAAGCTTTCTTT. It specifies CASSIDGLRTEAFF. The whole variable domain, filled in from reference TRBV19 and TRBJ1-1, reads DGGITQSPKYLFRKEGQNVTLSCEQNLNHDAMYWYRQDPGQGLRLIYYSQIVNDFQKGDIAEGYSVSREKKESFPLTVTSAQKNPTAFYLCASSIDGLRTEAFFGQGTRLTVV.